One T cell receptor beta chain is described in this entry. Many counts were recorded for this clonotype. The clone's antigen remains unknown. No base qualities exist here, and no much larger clone lies one base off it. This entry belongs to a study of neurological immune-mediated disorders (dated by TCRdb to the late 2010s). Notes on the research overall: Among the roughly 35 multiple sclerosis patients, approximately 31 had relapsing-remitting MS and 3 had secondary progressive MS. Using UMI-based sequencing, the study compared peripheral blood TCR-beta repertoires from patients with HTLV-I-associated myelopathy (HAM/TSP), patients with multiple sclerosis, and healthy controls. Longitudinal samples, technical triplicates and paired sorted CD4+ and CD8+ T-cell subsets, alongside PBMC samples, were included among the approximately 110 TCR-beta libraries. The cohort was made up of 60 to 75 subjects, consisting of around 14 HAM/TSP patients, some 34 multiple sclerosis patients and 20 healthy controls. Points the paper makes about the study in general: Phylogenetic analysis grouped repertoires from 18 of 34 MS patients into a cluster of related CDR3 sequences, suggesting a possible repertoire-level signature. The MS cluster was not associated with any clinical or MRI features, and the authors stated that larger cohorts are needed. No identical CDR3 amino acid sequences were shared among expanded clones across subjects, suggesting private TCR-beta repertoires in all groups. TCR clonal expansion was greatest in HAM/TSP patients and smallest in MS patients, who ranked below even healthy controls.

cDNA was synthesized by template-switch 5'RACE using a primer with a 10-nucleotide random unique molecular identifier that tagged each TCR transcript. Every sequencing run yielded over 180 million TCR-beta sequences covering 15-18 subjects. Total RNA was extracted with the RNeasy kit. TCR-beta VDJ regions were amplified with primers for the TCR constant region and the 5'RACE anchor, using the KAPA Real-time Library Amplification kit. Sample indexes and Illumina adaptors were added in a first PCR, and a second PCR then increased library yield. After Ampure bead purification, the roughly 650 bp TCR product was size-selected on a 2% E-gel SizeSelection system. Before pooling, library quality was checked on a Bioanalyzer, concentration was measured with Qubit, and libraries were quantified with the Kapa Library Quantification kit. An Illumina HiSeq 2500 was used to sequence the libraries paired-end at 2 x 150 bp. To increase sequence diversity, about 24-32% phiX was spiked into each library pool. Concerning the study's data processing: The quality-filtered reads were processed with the UMI-based MiGEC pipeline, whose error correction step removed more than 80% of the raw TCR sequences. IMGT germline references were used for alignment of VDJ genes, and clonotypes were defined by a unique CDR3 amino acid sequence together with V-J genes. VDJtools evaluated clonal expansion, Shannon diversity and CDR3 relatedness (CalcPairwiseDistances, ClusterSamples); CLCbio workbench built phylogenetic trees. Clones with at least 8 unique UMIs were defined as expanded, with this threshold being based on coefficient-of-variation modelling across technical triplicates. TCRdb's own reprocessing of the public reads used fastp at Q25 and MiXCR and kept productive beta chains. Each CDR3 protein appears once, grouped with its most common genes and DNA. TCRdb's processing, not the authors' own work, is the source of the V and J calls. In all, the sample holds 50,000 or so distinct CDR3 sequences, and approximately 3.3% of those were seen once. The ten largest account for about 5.5% of the sample.

For unsorted PBMC libraries, 2 million PBMCs were used after storage in RNAlater at -80 degrees C until RNA extraction. The multiple sclerosis patients were enrolled in a US clinical protocol that used magnetic resonance imaging to evaluate disease progression. Peripheral blood was subjected to Ficoll-Hypaque density gradient centrifugation to isolate PBMCs, which were then cryopreserved in liquid nitrogen. Trimming at the junction amounts to 3 bases on V and 5 bases on J, and the germline ends lie 27 bases apart. Sequences MNHEY (CDR1) and SMNVEV (CDR2) are obtained from the germline V gene (reference sequence). The CDR3 covers 19 residues, taking in both the cysteine and the phenylalanine. Kept here is only the CDR3 DNA, which spans 57 bases and is read in frame from base 1.

Sequenced material: PBMCs. The rearranged chain carries TRBV27 and TRBJ2-3; the best D guess is TRBD1, with 5 bases matching. The sequence was collected from a man aged 40-50 years with multiple sclerosis. The CDR3 protein sequence reads: CASSLSLLPPGKGGDTQYF. The nucleotide sequence is TGTGCCAGCAGTTTGTCCCTCCTCCCGCCAGGGAAGGGTGGAGATACGCAGTATTTT.